This paragraph covers one T cell receptor (beta chain) sequence. Its antigen is currently unknown. This table comes from immunoSEQ multiplex PCR, and its TCRdb copy is limited to in-frame clones, with some not included. The table has about 84,000 clones, around 90% seen once; the top ten hold approximately 10%. Whether given at about 4 or about 12 weeks, second doses were pooled. This record belongs to a study of T cell responses to AZD1222 COVID-19 vaccine. Overall study findings and caveats: Donor demographics were predominantly white British with a female majority; clonal diversity may be underestimated. Elevations in Spike-specific TCR breadth and depth followed administration of two AZD1222 doses.

Sequenced here: peripheral blood, sampled 28 days after the second AZD1222 dose. The sequence came from an adult who received the AZD1222 COVID-19 vaccine.

The CDR3 protein is CASRLYAITEAFF. The CDR3 DNA reads TGTGCCAGCAGACTATACGCTATCACTGAAGCTTTCTTT. This chain links TRBV6-5 with TRBJ1-1; no reliable D call. This CDR3 has 13 residues. Germline CDR1 MNHEY, CDR2 SVGAGI. V shed 6 bases and J shed 4 bases, with 12 bases lying between them.